Presented here are 21 T cell receptor beta chains from one specimen sequenced in a study of T cell repertoires in cytomegalovirus infection. TCRdb reanalysed the reads using MiXCR and keeps one entry per CDR3 protein. The sample holds around 320,000 distinct CDR3 sequences; 9.5% are singletons and the top ten take 3.5% to 4.5%. What was sequenced was PBMCs. The receptors stem from a human donor in good health (CMV status not recorded). Some clones in this sample may be carry-over from other donors' samples.

To note about this clonotype: With a much larger clone just one base away, this may be a read error. The V call is TRBV2, the J call TRBJ2-7; a possible D gene is TRBD2 (6 bases). This CDR3 has 15 residues. Germline lookup yields CDR1 SNHLY and CDR2 FYNNEI. The CDR3 sequence: CASSEWGTADYERYF. The CDR3 coding sequence is TGTGCCAGCAGTGAATGGGGGACTGCCGACTACGAGCGGTACTTC.

This clonotype was picked up many times. The rearrangement links TRBV7-2 to TRBJ2-7; D gene unclear. V was cut by 0 bases and J by 7 bases, with 10 bases left in between. CDR1 SGHTA and CDR2 FQGNSA come from the germline V gene. The length of the CDR3 is 13 residues. The CDR3 here is CASSLAGFGEQYF. Here the CDR3 DNA reads TGTGCCAGCAGCTTAGCCGGGTTTGGGGAGCAGTACTTC.

This clonotype was detected ten times or more. The gene calls are TRBV19 and TRBJ2-1; TRBD2 matches 11 bases. V trimming: 3 bases; J trimming: 1 base; junction bases outside the gene matches: 8. Germline V CDR1 and CDR2: LNHDA, SQIVND (reference sequence). The CDR3 is made up of 18 amino acids. In DNA, the CDR3 is TGTGCCAGTAGTATCTCCTCTGGGACTAGCGGATCCTACAATGAGCAGTTCTTC. Encoded protein: CASSISSGTSGSYNEQFF.

This chain joins TRBV7-9 and TRBJ1-2; 7 positions agree with TRBD1. CDR1 is SEHNR and CDR2 is FQNEAQ in the germline V gene (reference sequence). The CDR3 totals 14 residues. Trimming at V came to 1 base and at J to 8 bases, leaving 7 bases not matched to a gene. The CDR3 nucleotides read TGTGCCAGCAGCTTAGAAAAACAGGGGATCGGCTACACCTTC. This gives the protein CASSLEKQGIGYTF.

This clonotype was detected many times. This chain joins TRBV12-3 or TRBV12-4 and TRBJ2-5, with TRBD1 as a possible D gene (5 bases). This CDR3 has 13 amino acids. V was trimmed by 7 bases and J by 7 bases, leaving 16 bases between them. The CDR3 loop is CASTLGAYGTQYF. The DNA for the CDR3 is TGTGCCAGCACCCTTGGGGCTTACGGGACCCAGTACTTC.

V usage is TRBV12-3 or TRBV12-4 and J usage is TRBJ2-1; 8 bases are a match to TRBD2. V lost 10 bases to trimming and J lost 4 bases; unmatched junction nucleotides: 9. The CDR3 has 14 residues. Written as DNA, the CDR3 is TGTGCCACCACCGGCGGGGGGTTTTACAATGAGCAGTTCTTC. This codes for CATTGGGFYNEQFF.

This clonotype was counted many times. The chain couples TRBV25-1 to TRBJ2-5; the D is unclear. The CDR3 has 13 residues. Germline V lookup: CDR1 MGHDK, CDR2 SYGVNS. V lost 2 bases and J lost 1, with 5 bases in between. The CDR3 DNA reads TGTGCCAGCAGTGAACGGGTCCAAGAGACCCAGTACTTC. Translating it yields CASSERVQETQYF.

This clonotype was seen a handful of times. The rearrangement uses TRBV10-3 and TRBJ2-3; 8 nucleotides align to TRBD2. CDR1 is ENHRY, CDR2 SYGVKD, per germline. V was clipped by 10 bases and J by 5 bases; unmatched bases: 8. The CDR3 extends over 13 amino acids. This CDR3 reads CATGGDSVDTQYF. CDR3 in DNA: TGTGCCACCGGGGGGGATAGCGTAGATACGCAGTATTTT.

This clonotype came up many times. CDR3: CASSWTGDGNQPQHF. CDR3 in DNA: TGTGCCAGCAGTTGGACAGGGGACGGCAATCAGCCCCAGCATTTT. The chain links TRBV6-5 to TRBJ1-5; 9 bases line up with TRBD1. CDR1 is MNHEY and CDR2 is SVGAGI in the germline V gene. This CDR3 is built from 15 residues. The J segment lost 2 bases and the V segment lost 4 bases, leaving 3 bases of the junction unmatched.

This clonotype appeared a few times. The chain employs TRBV12-5 and TRBJ2-3, with D perhaps given as TRBD1 or TRBD2 (5 bases each). V lost 6 bases, J lost 4 bases, and 14 bases lay in between. Germline CDR1 and CDR2: LGHNT and FRNRAP. The CDR3 sequence is 14 residues long. The CDR3 DNA reads as TGTGCTAGTGGAAACCCCGAGGGGCCAGATACGCAGTATTTT. Translating it yields CASGNPEGPDTQYF.

About this clonotype: A much larger clone sits a single nucleotide away, making a read error possible. The rearrangement uses TRBV7-2 and TRBJ1-5; 9 nucleotides line up with TRBD1. The tail of the sequence fits TRBJ2-3 better, so the J call may be wrong. The length of the CDR3 is 16 residues. Looked up from germline, CDR1 is SGHTA and CDR2 is FQGNSA. CDR3 coding DNA: TGTGCCAGCAGATCGGAGGACAGGGGACCTAATCAGCCCCAGTATTTT. This codes for CASRSEDRGPNQPQYF.

The table lists this clonotype with a few counts. The chain uses TRBV2 and TRBJ2-5; D is possibly TRBD2 (5 bases). The germline V gene encodes CDR1 SNHLY and CDR2 FYNNEI. The CDR3 consists of 15 residues. V was pared by 2 bases and J by 7 bases, with 17 bases between. CDR3 amino acids: CASSESERALGTQYF. The DNA of the CDR3 is TGTGCCAGCAGTGAATCGGAGAGGGCCCTGGGGACCCAGTACTTC. Drawing the rest from reference TRBV2 and TRBJ2-5, the complete variable domain is EPEVTQTPSHQVTQMGQEVILRCVPISNHLYFYWYRQILGQKVEFLVSFYNNEISEKSEIFDDQFSVERPDGSNFTLKIRSTKLEDSAMYFCASSESERALGTQYFGPGTRLLVL.

This chain links TRBV2 with TRBJ2-7, with D uncertain. The CDR3 consists of 13 residues. Germline CDR1 reads SNHLY; CDR2 reads FYNNEI. Trimming cost V 5 bases and J 2 bases, with 10 bases left between them. This chain's CDR3 is CASSTAGPYEQYF. The CDR3 DNA is TGTGCCAGCAGTACAGCAGGCCCCTACGAGCAGTACTTC.

This clonotype was observed a handful of times. This rearrangement joins TRBV4-3 to TRBJ2-1; weak D call: TRBD2 (6 bases). Trimming took 0 bases from V and 1 from J, leaving 13 bases between them. The CDR3 totals 17 residues. CDR1 and CDR2 from the germline V gene are LGHNA and YSLEER. This CDR3 reads CASSQDQSRESYNEQFF. As DNA, the CDR3 is TGCGCCAGCAGCCAAGATCAGAGCCGGGAGTCCTACAATGAGCAGTTCTTC.

This clonotype was found many times. The V and J genes are TRBV6-5 and TRBJ2-5; D call uncertain. V gave up 7 bases and J gave up 2 bases, with 23 bases separating them. The germline gives CDR1 MNHEY, CDR2 SVGAGI. The CDR3 spans 17 residues. The DNA for the CDR3 is TGTGCCAGCAAAGGCTATCGCCGGGCCACGGAGCAAGAGACCCAGTACTTC. This encodes CASKGYRRATEQETQYF.

J is TRBJ2-5 and V is TRBV18, with TRBD2 matching over 13 bases. This CDR3 region has 17 residues. V gave up 5 bases and J gave up 2 bases; unmatched junction bases: 8. Germline V lookup: CDR1 KGHSH, CDR2 LQKENI. This chain's CDR3 is CASSAMTSGGPQETQYF. The DNA of the CDR3 is TGTGCCAGCTCAGCAATGACTAGCGGGGGGCCACAAGAGACCCAGTACTTC.

This chain links TRBV20-1 with TRBJ1-5; D call uncertain. Trimming removed 3 bases at V and 3 bases at J, with 18 bases between. Germline values: CDR1 DFQATT, CDR2 SNEGSKA (reference sequence). CDR3 length equals 16 residues. CDR3 sequence (DNA): TGCAGTGCTAGTTTCTCAAGGAGCACTTACAATCAGCCCCAGCATTTT. Encoded protein: CSASFSRSTYNQPQHF.

This clonotype was observed at least ten times. At one of its ends the junction is not consistent with the germline gene, which may arise from a read error. The gene calls are TRBV7-2 and TRBJ2-1, with 9 bases matching TRBD2. In germline, CDR1 is SGHTA, CDR2 FQGNSA. The length of the CDR3 is 15 residues. The CDR3 protein is CASSLAGGGAFEQFF. CDR3 nucleotide sequence: TGTGCCAGCAGCCTAGCGGGCGGGGGGGCCTTTGAGCAGTTCTTC. Looking up the rest from reference TRBV7-2 and TRBJ2-1 gives the full variable domain: GAGVSQSPSNKVTEKGKDVELRCDPISGHTALYWYRQSLGQGLEFLIYFQGNSAPDKSGLPSDRFSAERTGGSVSTLTIQRTQQEDSAVYLCASSLAGGGAFEQFFGPGTRLTVL.

This clonotype was counted a few times. This chain connects TRBV28 to TRBJ1-1, with unresolved D. Germline V gene data show CDR1 as MDHEN and CDR2 as SYDVKM. The ends were cut back, 10 bases at V and 6 bases at J, with 18 bases in the middle. The CDR3 extends over 13 amino acids. The DNA for the CDR3 is TGTGCCATCGGAAGAAGATTTAGAGCTGAAGCTTTCTTT. Its protein is CAIGRRFRAEAFF.

The CDR3 sequence is CASSPRQSFYNSPLHF. CDR3 sequence (DNA): TGTGCCAGCAGCCCCCGACAGTCCTTCTATAATTCACCCCTCCACTTT. This chain connects TRBV7-2 to TRBJ1-6, with a tentative D call TRBD1 (5 bases). V shed 5 bases and J shed 3 bases, with 14 bases lying between them. Per germline, CDR1 SGHTA and CDR2 FQGNSA. The CDR3 has 16 amino acids.

This clonotype occurred a few times. The chain joins TRBV24-1 to TRBJ1-3; TRBD1 might be the D (5 bases). This CDR3 contains 14 residues. The V and J ends lost 7 bases and 0 bases respectively, with 9 bases between them. CDR1 and CDR2 from the germline V gene are KGHDR and SFDVKD. CDR3 in amino acids: CATSPGGSGNTIYF. The CDR3, as DNA: TGTGCCACCAGCCCGGGGGGCTCTGGAAACACCATATATTTT.